The 19 T cell receptor beta chains in this list originate from one sample, sequenced in a study of T cells in Graves' hyperthyroidism and ophthalmopathy. Researchers amplified the TCR beta CDR3 regions from RNA transcripts. First-round RT-PCR targeting the TCR CDR3 was performed with the HTBI primer set. TCRdb independently ran MiXCR on the multiplex PCR reads; one entry per CDR3 protein. The table includes some 270,000 distinct CDR3 sequences, roughly 15% detected once. The specimen was blood. The receptor source for this set is a woman aged 25-40 years with Graves' hyperthyroidism that later progressed to Graves' ophthalmopathy.

This clonotype has at least ten counts. This chain connects TRBV7-6 to TRBJ1-6, with D unresolved. This CDR3 region has 14 residues. Deletions cut 1 base from V and 7 bases from J, with 8 bases between. The germline CDR1 and CDR2 sequences are SGHVS and FNYEAQ. The DNA of the CDR3 is TGTGCCAGCAGCTTAGGAACGGGAAATTCACCCCTCCACTTT. Its protein product is CASSLGTGNSPLHF.

This clonotype appeared many times. The J gene is TRBJ2-5, the V gene TRBV6-1; no clear D. With 5 bases removed from V and 4 bases from J, the gap between germline ends came to 11 bases. The CDR3 has 13 amino acids. The germline V gene encodes CDR1 MNHNS and CDR2 SASEGT. The CDR3 loop reads CASSSQDGETQYF. The CDR3 DNA reads TGTGCCAGCAGTTCTCAAGATGGAGAGACCCAGTACTTC.

The table lists this clonotype with many counts. The chain is built from TRBV7-2 and TRBJ2-3; a possible D gene is TRBD2 (6 bases). Germline V gene lookup returns CDR1 SGHTA and CDR2 FQGNSA. The V gene lost 5 bases and the J gene lost 5 bases, with 11 bases spanning the gap. The CDR3 loop spans 13 amino acids. CDR3: CASSRDWGDTQYF. CDR3 DNA sequence: TGTGCCAGCAGCCGGGACTGGGGAGATACGCAGTATTTT.

This clonotype has a count of ten or more. The CDR3 sequence is CATSKISNQPQHF. For the CDR3, the DNA is TGTGCCACCTCAAAAATTAGCAATCAGCCCCAGCATTTT. The genes are TRBV27 and TRBJ1-5; D gene ambiguous. This CDR3 region has 13 residues. The germline CDR1 and CDR2 sequences are MNHEY and SMNVEV (reference sequence). V lost 10 bases and J lost 0, with 10 bases in between.

In its sample, this clonotype was seen once. The rearrangement uses TRBV9 and TRBJ2-5; 9 nucleotides match TRBD2. The V gene end was trimmed by 0 bases and the J gene end by 0 bases; junction bases not matched to a gene: 9. The CDR3 covers 18 residues. From germline, CDR1 is SGDLS and CDR2 YYNGEE. DNA for the CDR3: TGTGCCAGCAGCGTAGGAAGGCTAGCGGGAACGTACCAAGAGACCCAGTACTTC. Its protein is CASSVGRLAGTYQETQYF.

At least ten counts were recorded for this clonotype. The chain is built from TRBV27 and TRBJ1-2; no firm D call. Germline lookup yields CDR1 MNHEY and CDR2 SMNVEV (reference sequence). The CDR3 contains 13 residues. Deletions cut 4 bases from V and 2 bases from J, with 8 bases between. Here the CDR3 DNA reads TGTGCCAGCAGTTATGGGGTCAACTATGGCTACACCTTC. This sequence encodes CASSYGVNYGYTF.

Many counts were recorded for this clonotype. The rearrangement links TRBV3-1 to TRBJ2-7; 7 nucleotides agree with TRBD1. The CDR3 is 16 residues long. Germline V gene sequence: CDR1 LGHDT, CDR2 YNNKEL (reference sequence). Unmatched junction bases numbered 8, after V lost 0 bases and J lost 3 bases. CDR3 DNA sequence: TGTGCCAGCAGCCAAGATCAGGCAGGGGGACACTACGAGCAGTACTTC. It encodes CASSQDQAGGHYEQYF.

The CDR3 spells CASSIVGYTQYF. CDR3 bases: TGTGCCAGTAGTATAGTTGGATATACGCAGTATTTT. The V and J genes are TRBV19 and TRBJ2-3, with D hard to call. Trimming took off 1 base at V and 7 bases at J, with 6 bases between the two ends. Germline lookup yields CDR1 LNHDA and CDR2 SQIVND (reference sequence). The CDR3 contains 12 residues.

This clonotype showed up many times. The chain uses TRBV6-1 and TRBJ2-4; TRBD2 is a possible D gene (5 bases). Germline V lookup: CDR1 MNHNS, CDR2 SASEGT. V was pared by 6 bases and J by 3 bases, with 15 bases between. The CDR3 is made up of 15 amino acids. In DNA, the CDR3 is TGTGCCAGCAGAAGCGGTGGGATCGACAAAAACATTCAGTACTTC. Amino acids: CASRSGGIDKNIQYF.

This clonotype was found a few times. The chain uses TRBV10-3 and TRBJ1-3, with unresolved D. Trimming shortened V by 6 bases and J by 2 bases, and 11 bases separated the two germline ends. The CDR3 contains 14 residues. Germline V gene lookup returns CDR1 ENHRY and CDR2 SYGVKD. The CDR3 spells CAIRAAGTGNTIYF. The CDR3 DNA reads TGTGCCATCAGAGCCGCAGGTACTGGAAACACCATATATTTT.

This clonotype was counted ten times or more. The chain combines TRBV5-5 with TRBJ1-1; D unclear. The CDR3 is 14 amino acids. The V gene's germline CDR1 is SGHKS and CDR2 YYEKEE (reference sequence). The germline V and J ends were trimmed by 1 base and 6 bases, with 13 bases remaining between them. CDR3 sequence: CASSLPGRRPEAFF. The CDR3 coding sequence is TGTGCCAGCAGCTTGCCAGGTAGGAGGCCTGAAGCTTTCTTT.

The table lists this clonotype with many counts. The rearrangement joins TRBV28 to TRBJ2-7; D may be TRBD2 (6 bases). Trimming took 0 bases from V and 0 from J, leaving 9 bases between them. Per the germline V gene, CDR1 is MDHEN and CDR2 is SYDVKM. This CDR3 has 15 amino acids. The CDR3 is CASSLWGLSSYEQYF. DNA of the CDR3: TGTGCCAGCAGTTTATGGGGACTCAGCTCCTACGAGCAGTACTTC.

This clonotype was found many times. V usage is TRBV6-6 and J usage is TRBJ1-2, with 8 bases that match TRBD1. Germline CDR1 reads MNHNY; CDR2 reads SVGAGI (reference sequence). J gave up 4 bases and V 0 bases, and 7 bases lay outside the gene matches. CDR3 size: 16 residues. The CDR3 sequence is CASSYSGTGALYGYTF. In nucleotides, the CDR3 is TGTGCCAGCAGTTACTCTGGGACAGGTGCCCTCTATGGCTACACCTTC.

This clonotype has a count of ten or more. The chain uses TRBV2 and TRBJ2-3; TRBD2 agrees at 7 bases. Germline values: CDR1 SNHLY, CDR2 FYNNEI. Trimming cost V 10 bases and J 4 bases; bases outside gene matches: 8. The CDR3 is 13 residues long. For the CDR3, the DNA is TGTGCCACTCAGCGGGATTCCCCAGATACGCAGTATTTT. Protein sequence: CATQRDSPDTQYF.

Many counts were recorded for this clonotype. The CDR3 spells CASSLRTSVAQFF. The CDR3 DNA follows: TGTGCCAGCAGTCTCCGGACTAGTGTCGCCCAGTTCTTC. V and J are TRBV27 and TRBJ2-1, with TRBD2 matching 7 bases. The CDR3 loop spans 13 amino acids. J gave up 13 bases and V 5 bases, and 11 bases lay outside the gene matches. The germline gives CDR1 MNHEY, CDR2 SMNVEV (reference sequence).

This clonotype was observed many times. The gene calls are TRBV20-1 and TRBJ2-1; D is uncertain. The CDR3 runs to 13 residues. The germline V and J ends were trimmed by 2 bases and 4 bases, with 9 bases remaining between them. Looked up from germline, CDR1 is DFQATT and CDR2 is SNEGSKA (reference sequence). This CDR3 reads CSARYPLYNEQFF. The CDR3 DNA is TGCAGTGCTAGATATCCCCTTTACAATGAGCAGTTCTTC.

The V gene is TRBV12-3 or TRBV12-4, the J gene TRBJ2-2; 8 bases agree with TRBD1. This CDR3 has 15 residues. J was trimmed by 7 bases and V by 5 bases; bases with no gene match: 9. CDR3 sequence reads: CASSTGQGEGGELFF. The CDR3 nucleotides read TGTGCCAGCAGTACTGGACAGGGAGAGGGCGGGGAGCTGTTTTTT.

This clonotype appeared many times. V and J are TRBV6-2 or TRBV6-3 and TRBJ1-5; D perhaps matches TRBD1 (5 bases). V dropped 5 bases and J dropped 7 bases, with 12 bases sitting between them. The CDR3 is 13 amino acids. The V gene's germline CDR1 is MNHEY and CDR2 SVGEGT. The CDR3 nucleotides read TGTGCCAGCAGTCCACGGGGCGGCCAGCCCCAGCATTTT. This sequence encodes CASSPRGGQPQHF.

This clonotype occurred many times. The rearrangement joins TRBV4-1 to TRBJ2-7; D perhaps matches TRBD2 (6 bases). The CDR3 is made up of 13 amino acids. Germline loops: CDR1 MGHRA, CDR2 YSYEKL. V lost 0 bases, J lost 5 bases, and 8 bases lay in between. The DNA for the CDR3 is TGCGCCAGCAGCCAAGAAGGAGGGGACGAGCAGTACTTC. Its protein is CASSQEGGDEQYF.